A selection of T cell receptor beta chains follows, all from one sample in a study of cytomegalovirus exposure and HLA in healthy donors. Repertoires were generated with immunoSEQ multiplex PCR, while TCRdb's copy carries only in-frame clones and drops some. The table shows roughly 170,000 clones, with around 80% occurring only once. Input material: PBMCs. The receptors originated from a girl aged 2 to 10 in good health and CMV-seropositive. Both conserved end residues are part of each CDR3. Each record gives: J gene, V gene, clone size, D gene, CDR3 protein, CDR3 DNA. The D gene is left open where the match is weak. The size entry is marked missing in some rows and otherwise reads once, few, many or a size class.

>TRBJ2-3|TRBV27|NA|TRBD1
CASRDRGSTDTQYF
TGTGCCAGCAGGGACAGGGGAAGCACAGATACGCAGTATTTT
>TRBJ2-3|TRBV11-3|NA|NA
CASSLRRTDTQYF
TGTGCCAGCAGCTTACGCCGGACAGATACGCAGTATTTT
>TRBJ2-7|TRBV11-2|NA|NA
CASSDSSYEQYF
TGTGCCAGCAGCGACAGCTCCTACGAGCAGTACTTC
>TRBJ1-2|TRBV6-1|NA|TRBD1
CASRGGQGVFGYTF
TGTGCCAGCAGAGGGGGACAGGGAGTCTTTGGCTACACCTTC
>TRBJ1-5|TRBV30|NA|NA
CAWSTGGRYQPQHF
TGTGCCTGGAGTACGGGGGGGCGGTATCAGCCCCAGCATTTT
>TRBJ2-3|TRBV28|NA|NA
CARPAVLTDTQYF
TGTGCCAGACCAGCGGTACTCACAGATACGCAGTATTTT
>TRBJ1-6|TRBV4-1|NA|NA
CASSPRGPGLNSPLHF
TGCGCCAGCAGCCCAAGAGGTCCGGGACTGAATTCACCCCTCCACTTT
>TRBJ1-2|TRBV9|NA|NA
CASSPTAQGLGYTF
TGTGCCAGCAGCCCAACCGCCCAGGGTCTCGGCTACACCTTC
>TRBJ2-3|TRBV12-5|NA|TRBD2
CASVSSGGADTQYF
TGTGCTAGTGTCTCTAGCGGGGGGGCAGATACGCAGTATTTT
>TRBJ2-2|TRBV11-2|NA|NA
CASSLDASLAAGELFF
TGTGCCAGCAGCTTAGACGCCTCCCTGGCGGCCGGGGAGCTGTTTTTT
>TRBJ2-7|TRBV6-5|NA|TRBD1
CASGDRGLYEQYF
TGTGCCAGCGGGGACAGGGGGTTGTACGAGCAGTACTTC
>TRBJ2-1|TRBV15|NA|NA
CATSRVRQEAYNEQFF
TGTGCCACCAGCAGAGTAAGGCAGGAGGCTTACAATGAGCAGTTCTTC
>TRBJ2-1|TRBV6-4|NA|TRBD2
CASSDQGLADNEQFF
TGTGCCAGCAGTGACCAGGGACTAGCGGACAATGAGCAGTTCTTC
>TRBJ2-3|TRBV5-1|NA|TRBD2
CASSLRASGSTDTQYF
TGCGCCAGCAGCTTGAGGGCTAGCGGGAGCACAGATACGCAGTATTTT
>TRBJ2-5|TRBV11-2|NA|NA
CASSSDHQAQYF
TGTGCCAGCAGCTCCGACCACCAGGCCCAGTACTTC
>TRBJ1-5|TRBV6-6|few|TRBD1
CASRYRDRNSNQPQHF
TGTGCCAGCAGGTACCGGGACAGAAATAGCAATCAGCCCCAGCATTTT
>TRBJ1-2|TRBV5-1|NA|NA
CASSLDSYGYTF
TGCGCCAGCAGCTTGGACAGCTATGGCTACACCTTC
>TRBJ1-6|TRBV2|NA|NA
CASRRTLLGTLHF
TGTGCCAGCCGGAGAACCCTTCTCGGGACCCTCCACTTT